This TCR beta chain was recorded in a study of blood T cells in healthy people across ages. Together with a sample-barcoded 5' primer, a J-beta primer mix was included in a second PCR lasting about 7 to 12 cycles. MiXCR, run by TCRdb on the 5' RACE reads, gives a single entry per CDR3 protein. This repertoire shows around 520,000 distinct CDR3 sequences, about 28% found once; its top ten account for approximately 3.7%. The V end lost 1 base, the J end lost 0 bases, and 6 bases lay between the germline ends. CDR3 length: 13 amino acids. CDR1 DFQATT and CDR2 SNEGSKA come from the germline V gene (reference sequence). These data were also filed under a second study, of T cells of mothers and their children.

Sequences were obtained from blood. The V gene is TRBV20-1, the J gene TRBJ1-1; D call uncertain. The receptor comes from a boy aged 2 to 10 in good health. The chain's CDR3 is CSARVQLNTEAFF. The CDR3, as DNA: TGCAGTGCTAGAGTACAGCTGAACACTGAAGCTTTCTTT.